Presented here are 30 T cell receptor beta chains from one specimen sequenced in a study of T cell repertoires in ileal Crohn's disease. Data came from immunoSEQ multiplex PCR; TCRdb stores just in-frame clones and leaves some out. There are about 550 clones in the sample; 80% to 90% occur only once, and more than 5.5% lies in the top ten. The sequencing input was ileal tissue. Every receptor here comes from an adult with Crohn's disease.

V usage is TRBV6-4 and J usage is TRBJ2-3; 13 nucleotides align to TRBD2. The CDR3 is 16 amino acids. The ends lost 2 bases at V and 4 bases at J; junction bases unmatched: 3. Germline values: CDR1 MRHNA, CDR2 SNTAGT. The CDR3 spells CASSDQTSGGPDTQYF. The DNA for the CDR3 is TGTGCCAGCAGTGACCAGACTAGCGGGGGGCCAGATACGCAGTATTTT.

This chain uses TRBV18 with TRBJ2-1; 10 nucleotides align to TRBD2. CDR1 is KGHSH and CDR2 is LQKENI in the germline V gene. The CDR3 sequence is 14 residues long. Trimming cost V 6 bases and J 10 bases; bases outside gene matches: 9. The CDR3 loop reads CASSEVAGGWEQFF. DNA of the CDR3: TGTGCCAGCTCGGAGGTAGCGGGGGGATGGGAGCAGTTCTTC. Complete variable domain (other parts from reference TRBV18 and TRBJ2-1): NAGVMQNPRHLVRRRGQEARLRCSPMKGHSHVYWYRQLPEEGLKFMVYLQKENIIDESGMPKERFSAEFPKEGPSILRIQQVVRGDSAAYFCASSEVAGGWEQFFGPGTRLTVL.

The rearrangement joins TRBV2 to TRBJ2-5, with 11 nucleotides matching TRBD1. Germline-derived CDR1 and CDR2 are SNHLY and FYNNEI. The CDR3 covers 15 residues. Trimming cost V 3 bases and J 2 bases; bases outside gene matches: 2. CDR3 amino acids: CASSDWDRGQETQYF. The CDR3 region has the DNA TGTGCCAGCAGTGATTGGGACAGGGGGCAAGAGACCCAGTACTTC.

The V and J genes are TRBV28 and TRBJ2-1, with TRBD2 matching 7 bases. Trimming removed 4 bases from V and 4 bases from J; junction bases left unmatched: 13. Germline loops: CDR1 MDHEN, CDR2 SYDVKM. There are 17 residues in the CDR3. The CDR3 region has the DNA TGTGCCAGCAGTTCTCTTACCCCCGGACTAGGTTACAATGAGCAGTTCTTC. The encoded protein is CASSSLTPGLGYNEQFF. The variable domain in full, completed from reference TRBV28 and TRBJ2-1, reads DVKVTQSSRYLVKRTGEKVFLECVQDMDHENMFWYRQDPGLGLRLIYFSYDVKMKEKGDIPEGYSVSREKKERFSLILESASTNQTSMYLCASSSLTPGLGYNEQFFGPGTRLTVL.

This clone was counted between two and nine times. This sequence joins TRBV10-2 and TRBJ1-6, with D perhaps matching TRBD1 (5 bases). CDR1 WSHSY and CDR2 SAAADI come from the germline V gene. This CDR3 is 14 amino acids long. V gave up 5 bases and J gave up 5 bases, with 10 bases separating them. The CDR3 spells CASSPDSDNSPLHF. DNA for the CDR3: TGCGCCAGCAGTCCCGACAGTGATAATTCACCCCTCCACTTT.

V gene TRBV2 combines with J gene TRBJ2-5; TRBD2 aligns across 7 bases. The germline CDR1 and CDR2 sequences are SNHLY and FYNNEI. V shed 8 bases and J 4 bases; nucleotides not matched to a gene: 13. The CDR3 runs 15 residues. CDR3 nucleotides: TGTGCCAGCGCGGCTGCGCCCGGACTAGGAGAGACCCAGTACTTC. Translated: CASAAAPGLGETQYF. Full variable domain (rest looked up from reference TRBV2 and TRBJ2-5): EPEVTQTPSHQVTQMGQEVILRCVPISNHLYFYWYRQILGQKVEFLVSFYNNEISEKSEIFDDQFSVERPDGSNFTLKIRSTKLEDSAMYFCASAAAPGLGETQYFGPGTRLLVL.

The rearrangement uses TRBV27 and TRBJ2-3; D might be TRBD1 (5 bases). The V end lost 2 bases, the J end lost 4 bases, and 7 bases lay between the germline ends. This CDR3 has 13 residues. CDR1 is MNHEY, CDR2 SMNVEV, per germline (reference sequence). As DNA, the CDR3 is TGTGCCAGCAGTTTAATGACAGCAGATACGCAGTATTTT. It encodes CASSLMTADTQYF.

The V gene is TRBV4-3, the J gene TRBJ2-5, with TRBD1 matching over 8 bases. The junction had 7 bases not matched to a gene; V was cut back by 0 bases and J by 4 bases. This CDR3 region has 16 residues. Germline CDR1 and CDR2: LGHNA and YSLEER. In DNA, the CDR3 is TGCGCCAGCAGCCAAGAAACCCAGGGGGCCAGAGAGACCCAGTACTTC. This gives the protein CASSQETQGARETQYF.

The V and J genes are TRBV28 and TRBJ2-3; the match to TRBD2 covers 7 bases. This CDR3 contains 15 residues. Germline V lookup: CDR1 MDHEN, CDR2 SYDVKM. With V trimmed by 5 bases and J by 0 bases, 5 bases remained unmatched. The CDR3 is CASSPGGPSTDTQYF. CDR3 sequence (DNA): TGTGCCAGCAGTCCGGGGGGACCTAGCACAGATACGCAGTATTTT.

The genes are TRBV6-1 and TRBJ2-5, with 7 bases aligning to TRBD1. The CDR3 is made up of 14 amino acids. Germline V gives CDR1 MNHNS, CDR2 SASEGT. V was pared by 7 bases and J by 5 bases, with 10 bases of the junction left unmatched. CDR3 coding DNA: TGTGCCAGCACACTTTACCCCAGGGGGGAGACCCAGTACTTC. It yields the protein CASTLYPRGETQYF.

The chain employs TRBV11-3 and TRBJ2-1, with 10 positions matching TRBD1. The CDR3 consists of 13 residues. CDR1 is SGHNT, CDR2 YENEEA, per germline. V trimming: 4 bases; J trimming: 6 bases; junction bases outside the gene matches: 0. DNA of the CDR3: TGTGCCAGCAGCTGGACAGGGGGCAATGAGCAGTTCTTC. Residues: CASSWTGGNEQFF.

The chain recombines TRBV2 with TRBJ1-6; weak D call: TRBD1 (5 bases). Germline V gene data show CDR1 as SNHLY and CDR2 as FYNNEI. The germline V and J ends were trimmed by 2 bases and 10 bases, with 12 bases remaining between them. The CDR3 runs to 14 residues. This CDR3 reads CASSEQGRWSPLHF. The CDR3 DNA follows: TGTGCCAGCAGTGAACAGGGTCGGTGGTCACCCCTCCACTTT.

The V and J genes are TRBV5-1 and TRBJ2-1; 9 nucleotides agree with TRBD1. Germline V gene lookup returns CDR1 SGHRS and CDR2 YFSETQ. The CDR3 extends over 15 amino acids. Germline trimming cut 1 base from V and 5 bases from J; bases unmatched to any gene: 4. The CDR3 region is CASSLTGGANNEQFF. As DNA, the CDR3 is TGCGCCAGCAGCTTGACAGGGGGCGCGAACAATGAGCAGTTCTTC.

This rearrangement joins TRBV4-1 to TRBJ2-6; tentative D call: TRBD1 (5 bases). Trimming shortened V by 4 bases and J by 1 base, and 8 bases separated the two germline ends. Germline CDR1 is MGHRA and CDR2 is YSYEKL. The CDR3 sequence is 15 residues long. The CDR3 DNA follows: TGCGCCAGCAGCCGGCAGGGTTCTGGGGCCAACGTCCTGACTTTC. This encodes CASSRQGSGANVLTF.

The chain links TRBV11-2 to TRBJ1-2, with D hard to call. The CDR3 loop spans 16 amino acids. Per the germline V gene, CDR1 is SGHAT and CDR2 is FQNNGV. The V gene lost 0 bases and the J gene lost 0 bases, with 11 bases spanning the gap. CDR3 DNA: TGTGCCAGCAGCTTAGATCCCGCAGAGGCTAACTATGGCTACACCTTC. It translates to CASSLDPAEANYGYTF.

The chain links TRBV18 to TRBJ2-5, with 11 nucleotides matching TRBD2. J was trimmed by 3 bases and V by 3 bases; bases with no gene match: 6. The CDR3 is made up of 16 amino acids. CDR1 and CDR2 from the germline V gene are KGHSH and LQKENI. CDR3 sequence (DNA): TGTGCCAGCTCACCTCCACAGACTAGCGGGAAAGAGACCCAGTACTTC. Translation: CASSPPQTSGKETQYF.

V and J are TRBV7-3 and TRBJ2-1; D is possibly TRBD1 (5 bases). The CDR3 consists of 15 residues. V lost 2 bases and J 9 bases, leaving 17 bases between the germline ends. Germline V gives CDR1 SGHTA, CDR2 FQGTGA. The CDR3 nucleotides are TGTGCCAGCAGCTTATTTATTGCAGGGTCAAGTGAGCAGTTCTTC. Protein sequence: CASSLFIAGSSEQFF.

The chain combines TRBV19 with TRBJ2-6, with unresolved D. The germline gives CDR1 LNHDA, CDR2 SQIVND (reference sequence). This CDR3 is 15 amino acids long. Trimming pared 5 bases from V and 4 bases from J, leaving 12 bases between. CDR3 bases: TGTGCCAGTAGTCCCAGGCTGTGGGGGGCCAACGTCCTGACTTTC. Translation: CASSPRLWGANVLTF.

The chain combines TRBV5-4 with TRBJ1-3; D is unclear. The V gene lost 5 bases and the J gene lost 0 bases, with 12 bases spanning the gap. Germline CDR1 SGHNT, CDR2 YYREEE (reference sequence). The CDR3 has 15 residues. The CDR3 nucleotides are TGTGCCAGCAGAATGGGAGGAAACTCTGGAAACACCATATATTTT. Translated, it gives CASRMGGNSGNTIYF.

CDR3 region: CASSPDAGNQPQHF. DNA for the CDR3: TGCGCCAGCAGCCCCGATGCGGGAAATCAGCCCCAGCATTTT. The V call is TRBV4-1, the J call TRBJ1-5; D is uncertain. The CDR3 contains 14 residues. Germline V lookup: CDR1 MGHRA, CDR2 YSYEKL. V lost 4 bases and J lost 4, with 11 bases in between.

This chain uses TRBV7-2 with TRBJ1-6, with no clear D. This CDR3 region has 15 residues. The germline gives CDR1 SGHTA, CDR2 FQGNSA. The V end lost 0 bases, the J end lost 7 bases, and 10 bases lay between the germline ends. CDR3 nucleotides: TGTGCCAGCAGCTTAGCGGCAGGATTGAATTCACCCCTCCACTTT. Translated: CASSLAAGLNSPLHF.

The chain uses TRBV4-3 and TRBJ1-5; TRBD1 aligns across 12 bases. Looked up from germline, CDR1 is LGHNA and CDR2 is YSLEER. Trimming removed 9 bases from V and 1 base from J; junction bases left unmatched: 13. CDR3 size: 18 residues. The CDR3 nucleotides read TGCGCCAGAGTTCCGGGACAGGGGGCTAAAGGAAGCAATCAGCCCCAGCATTTT. Translating it yields CARVPGQGAKGSNQPQHF.

On this clone: The junction shows a germline mismatch at one end, possibly a read error. The chain recombines TRBV6-4 with TRBJ2-1; 9 bases align to TRBD2. Germline CDR1 and CDR2: MRHNA and SNTAGT. This CDR3 is built from 14 residues. For the CDR3, the DNA is TGTGTCAGCAGTGACTCAGCGGGGGGCAATGAGCAGTTCTTC. Translated: CVSSDSAGGNEQFF.

In this sample, this clone turned up once. The chain combines TRBV6-1 with TRBJ1-2; 7 bases align to TRBD1. The germline CDR1 and CDR2 sequences are MNHNS and SASEGT. J lost 6 bases, V lost 3 bases, and 10 bases had no gene match. The CDR3 is 15 residues long. The CDR3 loop is CASSDLSDRLDGYTF. CDR3 bases: TGTGCCAGCAGTGACCTCTCGGACAGGCTGGATGGCTACACCTTC.

This clone appeared a few times. This rearrangement joins TRBV12-5 to TRBJ1-2; possibly TRBD1 for D (6 bases). The germline CDR1 and CDR2 sequences are LGHNT and FRNRAP. CDR3 length: 16 amino acids. V was cut by 1 base and J by 4 bases, with 16 bases left in between. CDR3 nucleotides: TGTGCTAGTGGTTTGGCACGAAAGAGGGGGACCTATGGCTACACCTTC. Protein product: CASGLARKRGTYGYTF.

V is TRBV4-3 and J is TRBJ2-5; TRBD2 is a possible D gene (5 bases). Trimming removed 4 bases at V and 5 bases at J, with 14 bases between. Germline CDR1 and CDR2: LGHNA and YSLEER. CDR3 length equals 14 residues. The CDR3 sequence: CASSLRVRGETQYF. The DNA for the CDR3 is TGCGCCAGCAGCCTTCGGGTTCGGGGTGAGACCCAGTACTTC.

The chain employs TRBV25-1 and TRBJ1-2; TRBD1 might be the D (5 bases). The CDR3 extends over 13 amino acids. Trimming cost V 0 bases and J 7 bases, with 9 bases left between them. Germline CDR1 and CDR2: MGHDK and SYGVNS. DNA of the CDR3: TGTGCCAGCAGTGAATATCAGGGCCGTGGCTACACCTTC. The encoded protein is CASSEYQGRGYTF.

This chain links TRBV6-4 with TRBJ2-2, with 8 bases aligning to TRBD2. The V gene end was trimmed by 5 bases and the J gene end by 5 bases; junction bases not matched to a gene: 4. CDR1 is MRHNA and CDR2 is SNTAGT in the germline V gene. CDR3 length equals 14 residues. CDR3 region: CASSLSGGTGELFF. The CDR3 DNA follows: TGTGCCAGCAGTCTGTCGGGGGGGACCGGGGAGCTGTTTTTT.

This chain links TRBV6-5 with TRBJ1-2; D uncertain. Germline values: CDR1 MNHEY, CDR2 SVGAGI. The CDR3 is made up of 10 amino acids. Trimming removed 4 bases from V and 8 bases from J, with 5 bases in between. The CDR3 DNA sequence: TGTGCCAGCAGTTCCGGGGGCTACACCTTC. The encoded protein is CASSSGGYTF.

V usage is TRBV30 and J usage is TRBJ2-2; D gene uncertain. The germline V gene has CDR1 GTSNPN and CDR2 SVGIG (reference sequence). The ends were cut back, 2 bases at V and 5 bases at J, with 15 bases in the middle. The CDR3 is made up of 15 amino acids. DNA for the CDR3: TGTGCCTGGAGTTTGGCGGTCAGCCCAACCGGGGAGCTGTTTTTT. Translated: CAWSLAVSPTGELFF.